Sequencing of this T cell receptor (beta chain) was carried out in a study of cytomegalovirus exposure and HLA in healthy donors. The study, taken as a whole, reports: As a later analysis revealed, the rate of TCR association differed by HLA locus, with DRB1 most and HLA-C fewest. In a later analysis, TCR beta V- and J-gene trimming showed a link to a missense DCLRE1C variant. TCR beta chains associated with HLA were, in a later analysis, more clonally expanded than equally common others.

For this clone: The antigen is not known.

Sampled while nominally healthy, donors likely had unrecorded immune exposures. The study ran its PCR with 60 Vbeta and 13 Jbeta primers. Clones were sequenced by immunoSEQ multiplex PCR, and TCRdb holds only the in-frame ones, with some missing. This sample has about 190,000 clones; approximately 82% occur once, and the top ten carry roughly 10%. The CDR3 is made up of 13 amino acids. The germline CDR1 and CDR2 sequences are SGHAT and FQNNGV. Deletions cut 6 bases from V and 7 bases from J, with 15 bases between. This clonotype was sampled from a woman aged 45-60 years in good health and CMV-seropositive. The chain links TRBV11-2 to TRBJ1-2; TRBD1 might be the D (6 bases). The sample was PBMCs. This CDR3 is CASRPLSTGGYTF. The CDR3, as DNA: TGTGCCAGCAGACCCTTGTCGACAGGTGGCTACACCTTC.